This T cell receptor (beta chain) stems from a study of cytomegalovirus exposure and HLA in healthy donors. Study results and caveats: In vitro confirmation showed a few CMV-associated chains to be CMV antigen specific. The investigators catalogued 180 or so TCR beta chains as cytomegalovirus-associated. The tendency of first-cohort TCR clusters to co-occur in the roughly 130 validation repertoires emerged from a later analysis.

The donors were part of the validation cohort of more than 90 subjects. That cohort was separate from the first cohort, which comprised about 670 subjects. As concerns this clone: Antigen: not known. Just one base apart from a much larger clone, this may be a read error.

Trimming took 4 bases from V and 1 from J, leaving 1 base between them. Germline V gene lookup returns CDR1 MGHDK and CDR2 SYGVNS. The CDR3 covers 11 residues. TCRdb's copy holds only in-frame clones and misses some; the assay was immunoSEQ multiplex PCR. The sample gives 200,000 to 250,000 clones, less than 90% of which show up once; roughly 5.5% is in the top ten. The gene calls are TRBV25-1 and TRBJ1-2, with D hard to call. This receptor was obtained from a woman in her late teens or twenties in good health and CMV-seronegative. The specimen sequenced was PBMCs. This chain's CDR3 is CASSVNYGYTF. The CDR3 DNA reads as TGTGCCAGCAGTGTTAACTATGGCTACACCTTC.